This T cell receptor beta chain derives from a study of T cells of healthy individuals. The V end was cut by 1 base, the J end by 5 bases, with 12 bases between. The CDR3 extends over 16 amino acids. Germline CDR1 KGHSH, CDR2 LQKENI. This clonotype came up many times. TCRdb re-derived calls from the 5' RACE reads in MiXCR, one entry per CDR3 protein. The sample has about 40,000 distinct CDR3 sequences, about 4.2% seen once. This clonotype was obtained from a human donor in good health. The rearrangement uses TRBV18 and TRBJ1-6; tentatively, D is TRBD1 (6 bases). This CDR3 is CASSPQGDPNNSPLHF. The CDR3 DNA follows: TGTGCCAGCTCACCACAGGGGGACCCTAATAATTCACCCCTCCACTTT.